The entry that follows covers one T cell receptor (beta chain) sequence. This clonotype was seen many times. Its binding antigen is unknown. Base qualities were left out, and no much larger clone turns up one base away. The source of the sample is a study of T cells after yellow fever vaccination (dated by TCRdb to between 2018 and 2021). Looking at the study overall: Libraries from fractions with low cell numbers were prepared with the SMART-Seq v4 Ultra Low Input RNA kit. To track T-cell clones before and after primary and booster YFV17D yellow fever vaccination, bulk TCR alpha and beta repertoires were sequenced longitudinally. Two healthy male donors, one aged 18 to 30 and one aged 30 to 40 years, were included in the cohort. Blood was collected at multiple timepoints before and after primary and secondary immunization, and bulk PBMC replicates and cell subsets were isolated.

TCR cDNA was synthesized by 5'RACE template switching, through which a universal primer site and unique molecular identifiers were introduced. Priming for cDNA synthesis came from both the TCR alpha and TCR beta constant segments. Library amplification involved two PCR steps, and the second step added sample barcodes and sequencing adapters. Libraries were sequenced on Illumina HiSeq 2500 (2x100 bp) or NovaSeq (2x150 bp). The original pipeline was this. MIGEC was used to demultiplex reads and collapse the reads into UMI consensus sequences, and MiXCR was used for V(D)J alignment. Vaccine-responding clonotypes were defined with edgeR using replicate PBMC samples, requiring FDR below 0.01 and a log2 fold change above 5 up to day 15. CD4 or CD8 identity was assigned to each bulk clonotype according to whether the clonotype was present at higher abundance in the sequenced CD4 repertoire or the sequenced CD8 repertoire. TCRdb handled the public reads itself, with Q25 trimming in fastp and clone calling in MiXCR, and kept productive beta chains. CDR3 protein sequences are deduplicated, and each keeps its most common genes and DNA. In this record, the V and J calls reflect TCRdb's handling and not the investigators' own analysis. Present in this sample are around 100,000 distinct CDR3 sequences, around 8% of which were seen just once. About 25% of the sample is in the top ten clones.

CDR1 and CDR2, looked up from the germline V gene, are SGHTA and FQGNSA. From its cysteine to its phenylalanine, the CDR3 spans 15 amino acids. Just the 45-base CDR3 DNA is kept, in frame starting at base 1. The V end loses 5 bases and the J end loses 0 bases, and a stretch of 11 bases separates them. Study-wide findings and limitations: Because abundant contaminating clonotypes from the bulk population could be contained in FACS-sorted repertoires, computational filtering was required. After the booster, most clones that had expanded after primary vaccination were detected again (almost 97% of CD4 and more than 85% of CD8), suggesting broad maintenance of memory. Only a couple of donors were included in the study, so the extent to which the findings can be generalized is limited. Compared with the primary T-cell response, the secondary T-cell response was faster but weaker, reaching its peak on day 5 rather than on day 15. A small fraction of clonotypes appeared in both the CD4 and CD8 compartments, likely as a result of convergent recombination.

In the paper's terms, the treatment or condition label means: live attenuated yellow fever vaccine strain. A standard Ficoll-Paque protocol was used to isolate PBMCs from peripheral blood. Dynabeads CD4 and CD8 positive selection kits were used to isolate the CD4 and CD8 T-cell fractions. TriZol was used to extract RNA from bulk PBMCs, from CD4 and CD8 fractions, and from dextramer-positive and dextramer-negative fractions. The specimen comprised CD8+ T cells sorted from PBMCs, sampled 45 days after the yellow fever booster vaccination. This receptor was identified in a man aged 25-40 years who received the YFV17D yellow fever vaccine. The chain was built from TRBV7-2 and TRBJ1-3; no D gene call is confident. The CDR3: CASSPYGSSGNTIYF. The nucleotide sequence reads as follows: TGTGCCAGCAGCCCCTACGGGAGCTCTGGAAACACCATATATTTT. Outside the CDR3, residues come from the reference TRBV7-2 and TRBJ1-3 proteins, so the full variable domain is: GAGVSQSPSNKVTEKGKDVELRCDPISGHTALYWYRQSLGQGLEFLIYFQGNSAPDKSGLPSDRFSAERTGGSVSTLTIQRTQQEDSAVYLCASSPYGSSGNTIYFGEGSWLTVV.